The rows below give T cell receptor beta chains drawn from one sample of a study of response to subunit inactivated influenza vaccine. A single record per CDR3 protein comes from TCRdb applying MiXCR to the RT-PCR reads. Counted here are a few hundred thousand distinct CDR3 sequences, 14% occurring once; the ten biggest clones make up 11%. The sample consisted of PBMCs from blood, taken 11 to 12 days after vaccination. The origin of the receptors is a middle-aged man who received an inactivated influenza vaccine. Both conserved end residues are part of each CDR3. D genes are given only for firm matches. Rows may omit the clone size; those that give it use once, few, many or a size class.

j_call | v_call | d_call | clone_size | cdr3_nt | cdr3_aa
TRBJ2-6 | TRBV7-9 | . | . | TGTGCCAGCAGCCGGGACCGGGGCGCTGGGGCCAACGTCCTGACTTTC | CASSRDRGAGANVLTF
TRBJ2-3 | TRBV20-1 | . | many | TGCAGTGCTAGGGGCCAGATTTACCAGCCAGATACGCAGTATTTT | CSARGQIYQPDTQYF
TRBJ2-7 | TRBV29-1 | . | . | TGCAGCGTTTCCGGGGCTTCCTACGAGCAGTACTTC | CSVSGASYEQYF
TRBJ2-3 | TRBV28 | TRBD2 | . | TGTGCCAGCAGTTTTATTAGCGGGAGGGCCGTAGATACGCAGTATTTT | CASSFISGRAVDTQYF
TRBJ2-2 | TRBV20-1 | TRBD2 | few | TGCAGTGCTAGGGGCGGGAGTGGAATTGCCGGGGAGCTGTTTTTT | CSARGGSGIAGELFF
TRBJ2-7 | TRBV7-9 | TRBD2 | many | TGTGCCAGCAGCTTAGCTAGCGGGAGTCCTTACGAGCAGTACTTC | CASSLASGSPYEQYF
TRBJ1-4 | TRBV9 | . | few | TGTGCCAGCAGCGTCTCCAGGGATAATGAAAAACTGTTTTTT | CASSVSRDNEKLFF
TRBJ1-5 | TRBV12-3/TRBV12-4 | . | . | TGTGCCAGCAGTTTGGGGATAGAGCCCCAGCATTTT | CASSLGIEPQHF
TRBJ2-3 | TRBV20-1 | . | . | TGCAGTGCTAGAGATCTGTACACCACAGATACGCAGTATTTT | CSARDLYTTDTQYF
TRBJ2-1 | TRBV18 | . | few | TGTGCCAGCTCACGGGTCGGGAGTAGTTCCTACAATGAGCAGTTCTTC | CASSRVGSSSYNEQFF
TRBJ1-2 | TRBV12-3/TRBV12-4 | . | few | TGTGCCAGCAGCCTCAGGGGTATGGGGTATGGCTACACCTTC | CASSLRGMGYGYTF
TRBJ2-7 | TRBV6-2/TRBV6-3 | . | . | TGTGCCAGCAGTTACGGGGTTCTCGGGGCGGACCCGTACGAGCAGTACTTC | CASSYGVLGADPYEQYF
TRBJ1-2 | TRBV5-1 | . | few | TGCGCCAGCAGCTTGGACAGGGAGCACTATGGCTACACCTTC | CASSLDREHYGYTF
TRBJ1-1 | TRBV29-1 | TRBD1 | few | TGCAGCGTTGACCCCCGGCGGACAGGGGGCCGGGGCACTGAAGCTTTCTTT | CSVDPRRTGGRGTEAFF
TRBJ2-3 | TRBV12-3/TRBV12-4 | . | . | TGTGCCAGCACCCTCGGGGGTGGGGATACGCAGTATTTT | CASTLGGGDTQYF
TRBJ2-1 | TRBV20-1 | . | . | TGCAGTGCTAGAGCGGCGGGTTACTCCTACAATGAGCAGTTCTTC | CSARAAGYSYNEQFF
TRBJ1-2 | TRBV12-3/TRBV12-4 | TRBD1 | few | TGTGCCAGCAGTCGGGACAGCGTCGTCTACACCTTC | CASSRDSVVYTF
TRBJ2-1 | TRBV3-1 | . | many | TGTGCCAGCAGCTTTACTAGGTTCTACAATGAGCAGTTCTTC | CASSFTRFYNEQFF
TRBJ2-7 | TRBV7-2 | TRBD2 | . | TGTGCCAGCAGCTCCCAGCCGTCGACTAGCGGGGGACGTGAGCAGTACTTC | CASSSQPSTSGGREQYF
TRBJ1-1 | TRBV5-1 | . | many | TGCGCCAGCAGCCCCCTGGGCGAGAGTACAGAAGCTTTCTTT | CASSPLGESTEAFF
TRBJ2-7 | TRBV6-2/TRBV6-3 | . | few | TGTGCCAGCAGTAGACCGAACGAAAAGCGATACGAGCAGTACTTC | CASSRPNEKRYEQYF
TRBJ2-7 | TRBV9 | TRBD2 | once | TGTGCCAGCAGCGTAGGACTAGCGGACGAGCAGTACTTC | CASSVGLADEQYF
TRBJ2-3 | TRBV7-2 | . | few | TGTGCCAGCAGCTCCCCCCCAGGAGGGATAGCAGATACGCAGTATTTT | CASSSPPGGIADTQYF
TRBJ2-7 | TRBV29-1 | . | many | TGCAGCGTTGTTCGAGACAGACGTGGAGAGCAGTACTTC | CSVVRDRRGEQYF
TRBJ1-5 | TRBV28 | TRBD1 | . | TGTGCCAGCAGTCAACGGACAGGGGTTCAGCCCCAGCATTTT | CASSQRTGVQPQHF
TRBJ2-7 | TRBV7-2 | . | few | TGTGCCAGCAGCTTAGCCCCGGGACGTGGCGAGCAGTACTTC | CASSLAPGRGEQYF
TRBJ2-5 | TRBV30 | TRBD2 | few | TGTGCCTGGGGGGACGGGGGGGAGACCCAGTACTTC | CAWGDGGETQYF
TRBJ2-3 | TRBV9 | TRBD2 | few | TGTGCCAGCAGCGTAGGGTTGCGGGGGGGCCGTAGCACAGATACGCAGTATTTT | CASSVGLRGGRSTDTQYF
TRBJ1-1 | TRBV29-1 | . | many | TGCAGCGTTGAAGTAGGGGTTTGGACTGAAGCTTTCTTT | CSVEVGVWTEAFF
TRBJ2-1 | TRBV11-1 | TRBD2 | . | TGTGCCAGCAGCTTAATGGGGACTAGCGGGAATGAGCAGTTCTTC | CASSLMGTSGNEQFF
TRBJ2-5 | TRBV5-5 | TRBD2 | few | TGTGCCAGCAGCGCCGGCGGGGCGGGGGGCATTCAGACCCAGTACTTC | CASSAGGAGGIQTQYF
TRBJ2-5 | TRBV12-3/TRBV12-4 | TRBD2 | . | TGTGCCAGCAGTTTAGGCGGGGGGCAGTTAACATTCCAAGAGACCCAGTACTTC | CASSLGGGQLTFQETQYF
TRBJ2-5 | TRBV5-1 | TRBD2 | few | TGCGCCAGCAGCTCCGCCCGGGGGGATACCCAGTACTTC | CASSSARGDTQYF
TRBJ2-5 | TRBV20-1 | TRBD2 | . | TGCAGTGCTAGAGGACTAGCGGGAGGGCCGGAGGGGGAGACCCAGTACTTC | CSARGLAGGPEGETQYF
TRBJ2-7 | TRBV6-2/TRBV6-3 | . | few | TGTGCCAGCAATCCAGCGGGCCCCTACGAGCAGTACTTC | CASNPAGPYEQYF
TRBJ2-1 | TRBV20-1 | . | . | TGCAGTGGGGCGCTTCCCTACAATGAGCAGTTCTTC | CSGALPYNEQFF
TRBJ2-5 | TRBV5-1 | . | . | TGCGCCAGCAGCCCCACCCCCACCGTGGGACCCCAAGAGACCCAGTACTTC | CASSPTPTVGPQETQYF
TRBJ2-7 | TRBV7-9 | . | few | TGTGCCAGCAGCGCAGGGGTCCCCTACGAGCAGTACTTC | CASSAGVPYEQYF
TRBJ1-5 | TRBV18 | . | few | TGTGCCAGCTCCCTAATGTCCGTGGAAAGTGATCTGCCCCAGCATTTT | CASSLMSVESDLPQHF
TRBJ2-1 | TRBV5-6 | . | . | TGTGCCAGCAGCTTGTTAACTTCTAGGGACGCCGTGTCGTTCTTC | CASSLLTSRDAVSFF
TRBJ2-1 | TRBV18 | . | . | TGTGCCAGCTCACCGCAGGAGAGGGGAATTTACAATGAGCAGTTCTTC | CASSPQERGIYNEQFF
TRBJ2-3 | TRBV12-3/TRBV12-4 | TRBD2 | . | TGTGCCAGCAGAATAGCGGGGGGTCCTGATACGCAGTATTTT | CASRIAGGPDTQYF
TRBJ1-1 | TRBV29-1 | . | few | TGCAGCGTTGAACAGGGGACCCTGAACACTGAAGCTTTCTTT | CSVEQGTLNTEAFF
TRBJ2-7 | TRBV12-3/TRBV12-4 | . | . | TGTGCCAGCAGTTTTACAACAGGGTGGTCCGGCGAGCAGTACTTC | CASSFTTGWSGEQYF
TRBJ2-1 | TRBV20-1 | TRBD2 | . | TGCAGTGCTGACCCCGGGACTAGCGGGAGCTCCTACAATGAGCAGTTCTTC | CSADPGTSGSSYNEQFF
TRBJ2-5 | TRBV29-1 | . | many | TGCAGCGTTGAAGGGCACCCCGGGGAGACCCAGTACTTC | CSVEGHPGETQYF
TRBJ2-1 | TRBV5-6 | TRBD2 | . | TGTGCCAGCAGCATTCGGCCTAGCGGATCCTACAATGAGCAGTTCTTC | CASSIRPSGSYNEQFF
TRBJ1-2 | TRBV4-3 | . | . | TGCGCCAGCAGCCAAGAGCCAGGGGCAGATGGCTACACCTTC | CASSQEPGADGYTF
TRBJ1-1 | TRBV20-1 | . | few | TGCAGTGCTCCCTCCGGGGGGAAGGCTTTCTTT | CSAPSGGKAFF
TRBJ2-2 | TRBV9 | . | few | TGTGCCAGCAGCGTAGAACAATCGGGTCCGAACACCGGGGAGCTGTTTTTT | CASSVEQSGPNTGELFF
TRBJ2-1 | TRBV3-1 | . | many | TGTGCCAGCAGCCAAGATCAAGGCACGGAGCAGTTCTTC | CASSQDQGTEQFF
TRBJ2-7 | TRBV12-3/TRBV12-4 | . | many | TGTGCCAGCAGTTTAGGGGTAGGTCCTGGGTACGAGCAGTACTTC | CASSLGVGPGYEQYF
TRBJ2-1 | TRBV24-1 | TRBD2 | few | TGTGCCACCAGTGATTTGAGCGGGGGGTCCTACAATGAGCAGTTCTTC | CATSDLSGGSYNEQFF
TRBJ2-1 | TRBV6-1 | TRBD1 | . | TGTGCCAGCAGTCGGGGACAGGGAACCTACAATGAGCAGTTCTTC | CASSRGQGTYNEQFF